These 32 T cell receptor beta chains originate from one sample sequenced in a study of T cells in tuberculosis (dated by TCRdb to 2016 to 2019). Receptor libraries were prepared by the immunoSEQ multiplex PCR assay. TCRdb mirrors the immuneACCESS table, restricted to in-frame sequences. Some clones are absent from its copies; in checked studies, under half trace to an unresolved V gene, and the reason for the others is unknown. Present in this sample are 30,000 to 45,000 clones, almost 95% of which were seen just once. The top ten clonotypes cover about 12% of the sample. Sequenced material: PBMCs. These receptors all stem from a donor between 10 and 35 years old with latent tuberculosis or without tuberculosis infection. Some clones in this sample may be carry-over from other donors' samples.

This chain connects TRBV5-4 to TRBJ2-5; a weak D match, TRBD2 (5 bases). CDR3 length: 16 residues. CDR1 is SGHNT and CDR2 is YYREEE in the germline V gene (reference sequence). Trimming stripped 0 bases from V and 6 bases from J, with 18 bases between. Here the CDR3 reads CASSLVPTMGDKTQYF. The CDR3 DNA follows: TGTGCCAGCAGCTTGGTTCCCACTATGGGAGATAAGACCCAGTACTTC.

DNA of the CDR3: TGCGCCAGCAGCTTGGGAGATCCCGGGGAGACCCAGTACTTC. Amino acid sequence: CASSLGDPGETQYF. This chain connects TRBV5-1 to TRBJ2-5; D is unresolved. CDR1 is SGHRS, CDR2 YFSETQ, per germline. Trimming left V 0 bases short and J 5 bases short, with 11 bases between. This CDR3 comprises 14 residues.

The chain uses TRBV27 and TRBJ2-5; D is perhaps TRBD2 (5 bases). CDR1 MNHEY and CDR2 SMNVEV come from the germline V gene (reference sequence). This CDR3 comprises 14 residues. Trimming took 5 bases from V and 1 from J, leaving 11 bases between them. CDR3 amino acids: CASSMMGAQETQYF. As DNA, the CDR3 is TGTGCCAGCAGTATGATGGGAGCCCAAGAGACCCAGTACTTC.

The chain employs TRBV5-1 and TRBJ2-1; TRBD1 matches 8 bases. The germline CDR1 and CDR2 sequences are SGHRS and YFSETQ. The V and J ends lost 2 bases and 4 bases, in that order; junction bases with no gene match: 5. CDR3 length: 15 amino acids. The CDR3 region has the DNA TGCGCCAGCAGCTTACTGGACAGGGCTTACAATGAGCAGTTCTTC. It codes for CASSLLDRAYNEQFF.

V gene TRBV13 combines with J gene TRBJ1-2; D call uncertain. Germline V CDR1 and CDR2: PRHDT, FYEKMQ (reference sequence). This CDR3 spans 12 amino acids. Trimming shortened V by 5 bases and J by 8 bases, and 12 bases separated the two germline ends. The CDR3 DNA follows: TGTGCCAGCAGCCCCGGAGGATCGGGCTACACCTTC. Translation gives CASSPGGSGYTF.

This clone was seen just once. The V gene is TRBV29-1, the J gene TRBJ2-1, with 8 bases lining up with TRBD2. V shed 4 bases, J shed 1 base, and the junction held 3 bases outside the gene matches. CDR1 is SQVTM and CDR2 is ANQGSEA in the germline V gene. CDR3 length equals 14 residues. CDR3 bases: TGCAGCGTTGTCGGCGGGGGGTCCTACAATGAGCAGTTCTTC. Translated, it gives CSVVGGGSYNEQFF.

V and J are TRBV9 and TRBJ1-6, with 7 bases identical to TRBD1. Germline V lookup: CDR1 SGDLS, CDR2 YYNGEE. Germline trimming cut 2 bases from V and 5 bases from J; bases unmatched to any gene: 4. This CDR3 has 15 amino acids. Written as DNA, the CDR3 is TGTGCCAGCAGCGTGGAGGGGGCGGATAATTCACCCCTCCACTTT. Amino acid sequence: CASSVEGADNSPLHF.

The V and J genes are TRBV28 and TRBJ1-6; 8 bases fit TRBD1. Unmatched junction bases numbered 7, after V lost 6 bases and J lost 6 bases. The CDR3 totals 15 residues. CDR1 and CDR2 (germline): MDHEN, SYDVKM. Here the CDR3 reads CASRHRDRSNSPLHF. The DNA of the CDR3 is TGTGCCAGCAGACACCGGGACAGGAGTAATTCACCCCTCCACTTT.

The chain has TRBV4-3 and TRBJ2-3; 9 bases map to TRBD1. V dropped 2 bases and J dropped 0; count of bases not matched to a gene: 6. Per germline, CDR1 LGHNA and CDR2 YSLEER. The length of the CDR3 is 17 residues. The CDR3 loop is CASSQRDRATSTDTQYF. Written as DNA, the CDR3 is TGCGCCAGCAGCCAACGGGACAGGGCAACTAGCACAGATACGCAGTATTTT.

The chain combines TRBV6-5 with TRBJ1-2; the match to TRBD1 covers 9 bases. V lost 5 bases to trimming and J lost 5 bases; unmatched junction nucleotides: 9. Germline CDR1 is MNHEY and CDR2 is SVGAGI. The CDR3 sequence is 15 residues long. This chain's CDR3 is CASSKPGQGDYGYTF. CDR3 coding DNA: TGTGCCAGCAGTAAACCGGGACAGGGAGATTATGGCTACACCTTC.

The chain employs TRBV15 and TRBJ2-7; the D gene could be TRBD1 or TRBD2 (5 bases each). The CDR3 length is 15 residues. V lost 5 bases, J lost 0 bases, and 14 bases lay in between. Germline-derived CDR1 and CDR2 are LNHNV and YYDKDF (reference sequence). In DNA form, the CDR3 reads TGTGCCACCAGCGGCTCCGTGGGGGACTCCTACGAGCAGTACGTC. Residues: CATSGSVGDSYEQYV.

This chain connects TRBV7-8 to TRBJ1-1, with a weak D call TRBD1 (6 bases). The CDR3 extends over 16 amino acids. Trimming shortened V by 4 bases and J by 0 bases, and 15 bases separated the two germline ends. CDR1 and CDR2 from the germline V gene are SGHVS and FQNEAQ. CDR3 residues: CASSSGTRNLNTEAFF. CDR3 coding DNA: TGTGCCAGCAGCTCCGGGACACGGAACTTGAACACTGAAGCTTTCTTT.

This rearrangement joins TRBV5-6 to TRBJ2-2, with TRBD2 as a possible D gene (7 bases). Trimming left V 3 bases short and J 9 bases short, with 15 bases between. Germline values: CDR1 SGHDT, CDR2 YYEEEE. The CDR3 is 14 amino acids. The DNA for the CDR3 is TGTGCCAGCAGCTCGGGGGGCGGTTGGCGGGAGCTGTTTTTT. Protein product: CASSSGGGWRELFF.

This chain links TRBV9 with TRBJ2-5; D call uncertain. This CDR3 has 14 residues. Trimming shortened V by 0 bases and J by 6 bases, and 12 bases separated the two germline ends. The germline V gene has CDR1 SGDLS and CDR2 YYNGEE. Here the CDR3 reads CASSVDPRVQTQYF. CDR3 sequence (DNA): TGTGCCAGCAGCGTAGACCCGCGTGTACAGACCCAGTACTTC.

V and J are TRBV27 and TRBJ1-1; D gene ambiguous. The CDR3 runs 19 residues. CDR1 is MNHEY and CDR2 is SMNVEV in the germline V gene (reference sequence). The V gene lost 5 bases and the J gene lost 6 bases, with 31 bases spanning the gap. The CDR3 DNA is TGTGCCAGCAGTGCCAGTTTAATTGATACCTATCACTATCGGCCTGAAGCTTTCTTT. It specifies CASSASLIDTYHYRPEAFF.

The genes are TRBV7-8 and TRBJ1-2; 7 nucleotides line up with TRBD1. In germline, CDR1 is SGHVS, CDR2 FQNEAQ. The CDR3 spans 16 residues. The V and J ends lost 1 base and 7 bases, in that order; junction bases with no gene match: 12. CDR3 nucleotide sequence: TGTGCCAGCAGCTTAGGAACCCCTGGACAGGATGCTGGCTACACCTTC. Translation gives CASSLGTPGQDAGYTF. The full variable domain, its missing parts supplied by reference TRBV7-8 and TRBJ1-2, is GAGVSQSPRYKVAKRGQDVALRCDPISGHVSLFWYQQALGQGPEFLTYFQNEAQLDKSGLPSDRFFAERPEGSVSTLKIQRTQQEDSAVYLCASSLGTPGQDAGYTFGSGTRLTVV.

V gene TRBV11-2 combines with J gene TRBJ1-2, with D perhaps matching TRBD1 (5 bases). The germline CDR1 and CDR2 sequences are SGHAT and FQNNGV. Trimming pared 0 bases from V and 5 bases from J, leaving 13 bases between. The CDR3 spans 15 residues. For the CDR3, the DNA is TGTGCCAGCAGCTTAGAGGGGCTGGCCCAATATGGCTACACCTTC. Its protein product is CASSLEGLAQYGYTF.

This chain links TRBV7-2 with TRBJ2-1, with D tentatively TRBD1 (5 bases). With 3 bases removed from V and 9 bases from J, the gap between germline ends came to 15 bases. From germline, CDR1 is SGHTA and CDR2 FQGNSA. The CDR3 loop spans 14 amino acids. The CDR3 region has the DNA TGTGCCAGCAGCTTCCTCGGGCCTAGGGGTGAGCAGTTCTTC. Translation gives CASSFLGPRGEQFF. Looking up the rest from reference TRBV7-2 and TRBJ2-1 gives the full variable domain: GAGVSQSPSNKVTEKGKDVELRCDPISGHTALYWYRQSLGQGLEFLIYFQGNSAPDKSGLPSDRFSAERTGGSVSTLTIQRTQQEDSAVYLCASSFLGPRGEQFFGPGTRLTVL.

This chain connects TRBV18 to TRBJ1-3; TRBD1 agrees at 7 bases. Trimming cost V 3 bases and J 2 bases; bases outside gene matches: 10. Germline V gene lookup returns CDR1 KGHSH and CDR2 LQKENI. CDR3 length equals 17 residues. This CDR3 is CASSPINTGVAGNTIYF. CDR3 in DNA: TGTGCCAGCTCACCGATCAACACAGGGGTTGCTGGAAACACCATATATTTT.

The chain uses TRBV9 and TRBJ1-2, with D possibly being TRBD1 (5 bases). The CDR3 sequence is 14 residues long. CDR1 and CDR2 from the germline V gene are SGDLS and YYNGEE. V gave up 4 bases and J gave up 3 bases, with 13 bases separating them. CDR3 sequence (DNA): TGTGCCAGCAGCCCTTCGACAGCGTACTATGGCTACACCTTC. Its protein is CASSPSTAYYGYTF.

This clone occurred once. The chain links TRBV6-5 to TRBJ2-3, with D hard to call. Germline values: CDR1 MNHEY, CDR2 SVGAGI. This CDR3 has 11 amino acids. Trimming left V 10 bases short and J 4 bases short, with 9 bases between. DNA for the CDR3: TGTGCCACTCAGATCGCAGATACGCAGTATTTT. Protein product: CATQIADTQYF.

The CDR3 nucleotides read TGTGCCAGCAGCAATAGGACAGGGGGAAACTACGAGCAGTACTTC. This codes for CASSNRTGGNYEQYF. The genes are TRBV5-8 and TRBJ2-7; TRBD1 agrees at 10 bases. In germline, CDR1 is SGHTS, CDR2 YDEGEE. The CDR3 loop spans 15 amino acids. J gave up 3 bases and V 4 bases, and 7 bases lay outside the gene matches.

The V and J genes are TRBV10-3 and TRBJ2-3, with 11 bases that match TRBD2. Trimming removed 2 bases from V and 3 bases from J; junction bases left unmatched: 7. Looked up from germline, CDR1 is ENHRY and CDR2 is SYGVKD. The CDR3 totals 17 residues. The CDR3 sequence: CAISETLAGGITDTQYF. The DNA for the CDR3 is TGTGCCATCAGTGAGACGTTAGCGGGGGGGATAACAGATACGCAGTATTTT.

This chain uses TRBV5-6 with TRBJ1-2; 8 bases map to TRBD1. The V gene's germline CDR1 is SGHDT and CDR2 YYEEEE. The trim removed 5 bases at V and 3 bases at J, leaving 9 bases unmatched. This CDR3 has 15 amino acids. CDR3 nucleotides: TGTGCCAGCAGTTTCGACAGGGGCCTCGACTATGGCTACACCTTC. Translated: CASSFDRGLDYGYTF.

The chain couples TRBV4-1 to TRBJ1-5; 9 bases fit TRBD1. The V and J ends lost 4 bases and 7 bases, in that order; junction bases with no gene match: 8. This CDR3 comprises 15 residues. Looked up from germline, CDR1 is MGHRA and CDR2 is YSYEKL. This CDR3 reads CASSLGQGNRQPQHF. The CDR3, as DNA: TGCGCCAGCAGCCTCGGACAGGGGAATCGCCAGCCCCAGCATTTT.

The gene calls are TRBV6-6 and TRBJ1-3, with unresolved D. CDR1 and CDR2 (germline): MNHNY, SVGAGI (reference sequence). The CDR3 sequence is 15 residues long. V was clipped by 0 bases and J by 4 bases, with 10 bases between them. The CDR3 region is CASSYSGRVGNTIYF. For the CDR3, the DNA is TGTGCCAGCAGTTACTCGGGGAGGGTCGGAAACACCATATATTTT.

J is TRBJ1-6 and V is TRBV11-2; 7 bases match TRBD1. V dropped 2 bases and J dropped 7; count of bases not matched to a gene: 5. The CDR3 sequence is 15 residues long. Looked up from germline, CDR1 is SGHAT and CDR2 is FQNNGV. The CDR3 region is CASSLSRTGNSPLHF. CDR3 DNA: TGTGCCAGCAGCTTAAGTCGGACAGGCAATTCACCCCTCCACTTT. The variable domain in full, completed from reference TRBV11-2 and TRBJ1-6, reads EAGVAQSPRYKIIEKRQSVAFWCNPISGHATLYWYQQILGQGPKLLIQFQNNGVVDDSQLPKDRFSAERLKGVDSTLKIQPAKLEDSAVYLCASSLSRTGNSPLHFGNGTRLTVT.

The gene calls are TRBV4-3 and TRBJ1-4, with a tentative D call TRBD1 (6 bases). Germline CDR1 and CDR2: LGHNA and YSLEER. Trimming shortened V by 0 bases and J by 7 bases, and 15 bases separated the two germline ends. The CDR3 totals 16 residues. For the CDR3, the DNA is TGCGCCAGCAGCCAAGATATGGGGGGGCGAGGTGAAAAACTGTTTTTT. It encodes CASSQDMGGRGEKLFF.

The chain uses TRBV7-2 and TRBJ1-6; TRBD1 is a possible D gene (6 bases). The CDR3 is 18 residues long. Germline V gives CDR1 SGHTA, CDR2 FQGNSA. With 6 bases removed from V and 0 bases from J, the gap between germline ends came to 18 bases. Here the CDR3 reads CASRNQGTGSSYNSPLHF. DNA for the CDR3: TGTGCCAGCAGAAATCAGGGTACAGGGAGCTCCTATAATTCACCCCTCCACTTT. The full variable domain, completed using reference TRBV7-2 and TRBJ1-6, is GAGVSQSPSNKVTEKGKDVELRCDPISGHTALYWYRQSLGQGLEFLIYFQGNSAPDKSGLPSDRFSAERTGGSVSTLTIQRTQQEDSAVYLCASRNQGTGSSYNSPLHFGNGTRLTVT.

The chain links TRBV7-2 to TRBJ1-2; 9 bases are a match to TRBD1. This CDR3 spans 15 amino acids. Germline CDR1 is SGHTA and CDR2 is FQGNSA. J was trimmed by 8 bases and V by 4 bases; bases with no gene match: 11. CDR3 nucleotides: TGTGCCAGCAGCTCCTCTCCCGGGACAGGGTACGGCTACACCTTC. Protein product: CASSSSPGTGYGYTF. Combining the CDR3 with reference TRBV7-2 and TRBJ1-2 gives the whole variable domain GAGVSQSPSNKVTEKGKDVELRCDPISGHTALYWYRQSLGQGLEFLIYFQGNSAPDKSGLPSDRFSAERTGGSVSTLTIQRTQQEDSAVYLCASSSSPGTGYGYTFGSGTRLTVV.

The genes are TRBV6-1 and TRBJ2-4; TRBD1 matches 12 bases. The germline CDR1 and CDR2 sequences are MNHNS and SASEGT. The V and J ends lost 4 bases and 7 bases, in that order; junction bases with no gene match: 2. The CDR3 loop spans 14 amino acids. Here the CDR3 reads CASSVGTGGNIQYF. The CDR3 DNA reads as TGTGCCAGCAGTGTGGGGACAGGGGGCAACATTCAGTACTTC.

The V and J genes are TRBV6-5 and TRBJ1-6; D ambiguous. The CDR3 covers 16 residues. Trimming stripped 4 bases from V and 6 bases from J, with 16 bases between. The germline V gene encodes CDR1 MNHEY and CDR2 SVGAGI. The CDR3 DNA reads TGTGCCAGCAGTTCATCCCTGGCGGGTTTTAATTCACCCCTCCACTTT. Encoded protein: CASSSSLAGFNSPLHF.